The rows below give T cell receptor beta chains drawn from one sample of a study of OX40 agonist ivuxolimab in advanced cancers. The data were produced by immunoSEQ multiplex PCR, yet TCRdb's version contains in-frame clones alone and is incomplete. The sample shows tens of thousands of clones, under 90% of them seen only once. This specimen was CD4+ or CD8+ T cells sorted from blood, taken in a trial of the OX40 agonist ivuxolimab. The receptors were gathered from an adult with an advanced solid tumor such as melanoma, head and neck, liver or kidney cancer. The CDR3 runs from the conserved cysteine through the conserved F or W. The D gene is left open where the match is weak. Expanded clones are given a class, and other clones once, few, many or no size at all.

D	size	V	J	DNA	CDR3
-	-	TRBV6-6	TRBJ1-3	TGTGCCAGCAGTTACTCTCGTGGGTCTGGAAACACCATATATTTT	CASSYSRGSGNTIYF
-	-	TRBV7-6	TRBJ1-1	TGTGCCAGCAGCTTAGCGCACCGAACTGAAGCTTTCTTT	CASSLAHRTEAFF
-	once	TRBV6-4	TRBJ2-2	TGTGCCAGCAGTGACTGGGCCACCGGGGAGCTGTTTTTT	CASSDWATGELFF
-	-	TRBV10-1	TRBJ2-7	TGCGCCGGCAACTCCAAAGTGTACTTC	CAGNSKVYF
TRBD2	few	TRBV28	TRBJ2-7	TGTGCCAGCAGGGCGACAGACCGGGGGGACTCCTACGAGCAGTACTTC	CASRATDRGDSYEQYF
-	-	TRBV27	TRBJ2-3	TGTGCCAGTTCCGACCTATCGTCCACAGATACGCAGTATTTT	CASSDLSSTDTQYF
-	-	TRBV5-4	TRBJ2-1	TGTGCCAGCAGTTCCCTGGGGAATGAGCAGTTCTTC	CASSSLGNEQFF
-	-	TRBV28	TRBJ2-1	TGTGCCAGCAGATCCCCCGGACAGAGCTCCTACAATGAGCAGTTCTTC	CASRSPGQSSYNEQFF
-	-	TRBV28	TRBJ2-7	TGTGCCAGCGGCCTTACTGGAAGGTTTCAGCTCGAGCAGTACTTC	CASGLTGRFQLEQYF
TRBD2	-	TRBV28	TRBJ2-3	TGTGCCAGCAGTTTGGGAGGGCAGGGATCAGATACGCAGTATTTT	CASSLGGQGSDTQYF
-	-	TRBV28	TRBJ1-4	TGTGCCAGCAGTTTGCTACCTAGGGGGGAAAAACTGTTTTTT	CASSLLPRGEKLFF
TRBD2	-	TRBV5-4	TRBJ2-1	TGTGCCAGCAGCTTGTTTAGCGGGGGGTATTACAATGAGCAGTTCTTC	CASSLFSGGYYNEQFF
-	-	TRBV19	TRBJ1-1	TGTGCCAGTATTACGGGGAACACTGAAGCTTTCTTT	CASITGNTEAFF
TRBD1	-	TRBV19	TRBJ2-1	TGTGCTGCCGGGGACAGAGCAAACAATGAGCAGTTCTTC	CAAGDRANNEQFF
-	-	TRBV7-2	TRBJ2-7	TGTGCCAGCACCTACAACAGTCGCTACGAGCAGTACTTC	CASTYNSRYEQYF
TRBD1	-	TRBV19	TRBJ2-7	TGTGCCAGTAGTAGCGGACAGGGGGCCGAGCAGTACTTC	CASSSGQGAEQYF
-	medium-sized	TRBV27	TRBJ1-5	TGTGCCAGCAGTTTGGGAGGGTTTGATCAGCCCCAGCATTTT	CASSLGGFDQPQHF
-	once	TRBV7-9	TRBJ2-2	TGTGCCAGCAGCTTAAAAGGGGAGCTGTTTTTT	CASSLKGELFF
-	-	TRBV25-1	TRBJ2-1	TGTGCCAGCAGTGAACCCTACAATGAGCAGTTCTTC	CASSEPYNEQFF
TRBD1	few	TRBV25-1	TRBJ1-5	TGTGCCAGCAGTGAATCCGGGACAGGGGCGGCTCAGCCCCAGCATTTT	CASSESGTGAAQPQHF
TRBD2	-	TRBV27	TRBJ2-7	TGTGCCACCCACCTACTTACTAGCGGGAGCGACGAGCAGTACTTC	CATHLLTSGSDEQYF
TRBD2	few	TRBV19	TRBJ2-3	TGTGCCAGTAGTACCGGACTAGCGGTAGGCACAGATACGCAGTATTTT	CASSTGLAVGTDTQYF
TRBD1	-	TRBV19	TRBJ1-1	TGTGCCAGTAGTATCGGAGACAGGGTCTTTGGTTTCTTT	CASSIGDRVFGFF
-	-	TRBV4-1	TRBJ2-1	TGCGCCAGCAGCCAACAAGCCGGGGGTATCGGGGTCGATGAGCAGTTCTTC	CASSQQAGGIGVDEQFF
-	-	TRBV7-6	TRBJ1-1	TGTGCCAGCAGCTTAGATGGGGGGAACACTGAAGCTTTCTTT	CASSLDGGNTEAFF
TRBD1	few	TRBV11-2	TRBJ1-5	TGTGCCAGCAGCTTAGGGCAGGGGGATAGCAATCAGCCCCAGCATTTT	CASSLGQGDSNQPQHF
-	-	TRBV4-1	TRBJ1-4	TGCGCCAGCAGCCAAGTAGGACAACTAAATGAAAAACTGTTTTTT	CASSQVGQLNEKLFF
-	-	TRBV19	TRBJ2-1	TGTGCCAGTAGTATAGCACCTAGCAGCTCCTACAATGAGCAGTTCTTC	CASSIAPSSSYNEQFF
-	-	TRBV6-1	TRBJ2-6	TGTGCCAGCAGTGGCCAGAGCTCTGGGGCCAACGTCCTGACTTTC	CASSGQSSGANVLTF
-	-	TRBV13	TRBJ1-1	TGTGCCAGCAGCTTAGTAGGTATGAACACTGAAGCTTTCTTT	CASSLVGMNTEAFF
TRBD2	once	TRBV6-4	TRBJ2-1	TGTGCCAGCAGTGAGGGTAGCGGGGCCCCTGAGCAGTTCTTC	CASSEGSGAPEQFF
TRBD1	-	TRBV7-3	TRBJ1-2	TGTGCCAGCAGCCCAAACGCCGGGACAGGACCCTATGGCTACACCTTC	CASSPNAGTGPYGYTF
TRBD2	once	TRBV4-2	TRBJ2-2	TGTGCCAGCAGCCCCCCATCGGCTAGCGGGGGAGAAACCGGGGAGCTGTTTTTT	CASSPPSASGGETGELFF
-	few	TRBV11-3	TRBJ2-2	TGTGCCAGCAGCTCCAGGGGATCCGGGGAGCTGTTTTTT	CASSSRGSGELFF
TRBD2	-	TRBV28	TRBJ2-5	TGTGCCAGCAGTTTACCCAGCGGGGGGGCCGTAGAGACCCAGTACTTC	CASSLPSGGAVETQYF
TRBD1	-	TRBV28	TRBJ2-7	TGTGCCAGCAGTAACCGGGACAGGTTCCACGAGCAGTACTTC	CASSNRDRFHEQYF
-	-	TRBV6-5	TRBJ2-7	TGTGCCAGCAGTCAAAGCTCCTACGAGCAGTACTTC	CASSQSSYEQYF
-	once	TRBV5-6	TRBJ2-7	TGTGCCAGCAGCTTGGCAGTAGCCTCCTACGAGCAGTACTTC	CASSLAVASYEQYF
TRBD1	few	TRBV28	TRBJ2-1	TGTGCCAGCAGTGCCGGGACAGGGATCAATGAGCAGTTCTTC	CASSAGTGINEQFF
-	once	TRBV5-4	TRBJ1-2	TGTGCCAGCAGCCCCCCCGGTGGGGGAGCCCTAAGCGGGGGCTACACCTTC	CASSPPGGGALSGGYTF
-	-	TRBV9	TRBJ2-3	TGTGCCAGCAGCGTCGGGGATCCAGATACGCAGTATTTT	CASSVGDPDTQYF
TRBD2	-	TRBV5-6	TRBJ2-7	TGTGCCAGCAGCGAACTAGCGGGGTCCTCCTACGAGCAGTACTTC	CASSELAGSSYEQYF
-	few	TRBV27	TRBJ1-1	TGTGCCAGCAGTTCCTCAGAGGGCGGCACTGAAGCTTTCTTT	CASSSSEGGTEAFF
TRBD1	-	TRBV28	TRBJ2-3	TGTGCCAGCAGGATGGACAGGACTTTAGATACGCAGTATTTT	CASRMDRTLDTQYF
-	-	TRBV27	TRBJ1-5	TGTGCCAGCAGTTTGTCAGGGAGCAATCAGCCCCAGCATTTT	CASSLSGSNQPQHF
TRBD1	-	TRBV5-1	TRBJ2-7	TGCGCCAGCAGCTACAGGGGGTTCGCCTACGAGCAGTACTTC	CASSYRGFAYEQYF
-	-	TRBV5-4	TRBJ1-3	TGTGCCAGCAGCCAAGTGGACGCAGACTCTGGAAACACCATATATTTT	CASSQVDADSGNTIYF
-	-	TRBV6-5	TRBJ1-3	TGTGCCAGCAGTTACTCAATTGCTGGAAACACCATATATTTT	CASSYSIAGNTIYF
-	-	TRBV4-2	TRBJ1-1	TGTGCCAGCAGCCAAGAACCGGGGAGCATGAACACTGAAGCTTTCTTT	CASSQEPGSMNTEAFF
-	-	TRBV7-3	TRBJ2-3	TGTGCCAGCCGGGACGGTAACACAGATACGCAGTATTTT	CASRDGNTDTQYF
-	-	TRBV28	TRBJ2-1	TGTGCCAGCAGCCCCGGTGGGACCGTCTACAATGAGCAGTTCTTC	CASSPGGTVYNEQFF
-	once	TRBV28	TRBJ2-4	TGTGCCAGCGTAGACGGATTAGCCAAAAACATTCAGTACTTC	CASVDGLAKNIQYF
-	-	TRBV15	TRBJ1-3	TGTGCCACCAGCAGAGATGCCTACGGAAATTCGGGGGCTGATGGAAACACCATATATTTT	CATSRDAYGNSGADGNTIYF
-	-	TRBV7-9	TRBJ1-4	TGTGCCAGCAGCTTTGCCCGAACCCCTAATGAAAAACTGTTTTTT	CASSFARTPNEKLFF
-	once	TRBV4-3	TRBJ2-7	TGCGCCAGCAGCCAAGATTCAGGCCTCCTCTACGAGCAGTACTTC	CASSQDSGLLYEQYF